The rows below give T cell receptor beta chains drawn from one sample of a study of glioma-infiltrating T cells after dendritic cell vaccination. The data were produced by immunoSEQ multiplex PCR, yet TCRdb's version contains in-frame clones alone and is incomplete. The sample lists some 110,000 clones, around 89% occurring once. Material: blood, obtained after dendritic cell vaccination. These receptors were taken from a human donor with glioblastoma. Both conserved end residues are part of each CDR3.

CASSNTRGDYGYTF,TRBV7-8,TRBJ1-2
CAISETGARSEAFF,TRBV10-3,TRBJ1-1
CASSISYQGVYEQYF,TRBV6-1,TRBJ2-7
CASSDRSNYGYTF,TRBV6-5,TRBJ1-2
CASSLAGGWQGGRGYTF,TRBV7-9,TRBJ1-2
CASSRDISGANVLTF,TRBV5-1,TRBJ2-6
CAWSATGRGYYGYTF,TRBV30,TRBJ1-2
CANNLLLAGVSFYEQFF,TRBV25-1,TRBJ2-1
CSLGEGGRTDTQYF,TRBV29-1,TRBJ2-3
CATWTGVYNEQFF,TRBV10-3,TRBJ2-1
CASRHTDSGSYEQYF,TRBV5-1,TRBJ2-7
CSALGQGHLGEQFF,TRBV29-1,TRBJ2-1
CASSEGTSGTIYEQYF,TRBV6-1,TRBJ2-7
CASSILSAAGGNEQFF,TRBV19,TRBJ2-1
CASSPRDRLDNEQFF,TRBV6-5,TRBJ2-1
CASRETGGSQPQHF,TRBV25-1,TRBJ1-5
CAWSVGTSATNEKLFF,TRBV30,TRBJ1-4
CAWSVRSPEAFF,TRBV30,TRBJ1-1
CASDFGLNTEAFF,TRBV5-4,TRBJ1-1
CASRLKATTSGRYNEQFF,TRBV12-2,TRBJ2-1
CASGITGDWAFF,TRBV12-5,TRBJ1-1
CATSRSTGGGGNTIYF,TRBV15,TRBJ1-3
CASSLGTGGAYGYTF,TRBV5-6,TRBJ1-2
CASSNGLAGVYGELFF,TRBV19,TRBJ2-2
CASSRGTASNQPQHF,TRBV5-6,TRBJ1-5
CASSLGGRDTEAFF,TRBV5-6,TRBJ1-1
CASAGARGTEAFF,TRBV12-5,TRBJ1-1
CASSLSIGGDYGYTF,TRBV5-1,TRBJ1-2
CASSPRGSGANVLTF,TRBV6-1,TRBJ2-6
CASSLALSTNYGYTF,TRBV11-2,TRBJ1-2
CASTLGGVGEQFF,TRBV25-1,TRBJ2-1
CASSLAGTGEKRFYEQYF,TRBV7-6,TRBJ2-7
CASSLPGNQPQHF,TRBV7-9,TRBJ1-5
CASSVVPSGTGGELFF,TRBV9,TRBJ2-2
CASSLVGRPYEQYF,TRBV5-5,TRBJ2-7
CASSSSSGGAEQYF,TRBV19,TRBJ2-7
CASSFRAGNQPQHF,TRBV5-6,TRBJ1-5
CASSPGLADTQYF,TRBV19,TRBJ2-3
CASSTGQENYGYTF,TRBV5-1,TRBJ1-2
CASSLYRGTEAFF,TRBV7-3,TRBJ1-1
CASSDTYRPYEQYF,TRBV2,TRBJ2-7
CASSASRGRHNEQFF,TRBV25-1,TRBJ2-1
CASSSVRSSMETQYF,TRBV6-5,TRBJ2-5
CASSLGQTNQPQHF,TRBV27,TRBJ1-5
CASSLQGAQEQYF,TRBV27,TRBJ2-7
CASTIRDNSYGYTF,TRBV28,TRBJ1-2
CASSARGGNSPLHF,TRBV2,TRBJ1-6
CASSLGQGAQETQYF,TRBV5-6,TRBJ2-5
CASSQRTSGKETQYF,TRBV14,TRBJ2-5
CASSYSIEAGEQFF,TRBV6-5,TRBJ2-1
CASSLDSSMNTEAFF,TRBV6-1,TRBJ1-1
CASSLGGTGPDSPLHF,TRBV5-1,TRBJ1-6
CASTLDRANSGNTIYF,TRBV2,TRBJ1-3
CASSLGTGGAKNIQYF,TRBV7-2,TRBJ2-4
CASGRYADTQYF,TRBV27,TRBJ2-3